This TCR beta chain was obtained from a study of shared clonotypes between healthy human individuals. Notes on the study in general: Generation probability values for non-shared clonotypes were lower than those for clonotypes shared by all four donors.

The assay was carried out at the deep level. The data were produced by immunoSEQ multiplex PCR, yet TCRdb's version contains in-frame clones alone and is incomplete. The table has 780,000 or so clones, over 55% seen once. A word on this clone: No antigen is known for it.

Losses at the gene ends were 5 bases for V and 3 bases for J; bases not matched to a gene: 3. Per germline, CDR1 SGHVS and CDR2 FQNEAQ. The CDR3 covers 14 residues. The chain carries TRBV7-8 and TRBJ2-1; TRBD2 agrees at 8 bases. This sequence was found in a woman aged 25 to 39 in good health. Input material: memory CD4+ T cells sorted from blood. As to subset: CD45RA-negative fraction. CDR3 nucleotides: TGTGCCAGCAGCCTAAGCGGGGGCTACAATGAGCAGTTCTTC. Its protein is CASSLSGGYNEQFF.